Sequencing of this TCR beta chain was carried out in a study of Graves' ophthalmopathy and Graves' hyperthyroidism listed by TCRdb under 2018. A note on the overall study: Peripheral blood was collected at initial diagnosis, prior to any treatment. The study used signatures of the TCR beta repertoire to tell Graves' ophthalmopathy apart from Graves' hyperthyroidism and to predict which patients would progress to ophthalmopathy. In total, some 130 blood samples were TCR-sequenced: 43 ophthalmopathy, some 75 hyperthyroidism and approximately 17 hyperthyroidism-to-ophthalmopathy patients. A discovery set of 95 to 100 patients (more than 40 ophthalmopathy, approximately 58 stable hyperthyroidism) was enrolled to explore V-J signatures distinguishing ophthalmopathy from hyperthyroidism. The independent validation cohort included approximately 19 hyperthyroidism patients plus 17 patients who later progressed from hyperthyroidism to ophthalmopathy. In five or six hyperthyroidism patients, T-cell repertoires of thyroid tissue and blood were compared. Once sampling was done, hyperthyroidism patients were given methimazole at a starting dose of 30 mg daily, while ophthalmopathy patients were given high-dose intravenous methylprednisolone. For training and testing, the 100 or so patients in the discovery cohort were randomly divided in a 7:3 ratio. On the study overall, not on this receptor specifically: In cross-validation, the 13-signature model distinguished ophthalmopathy from stable hyperthyroidism with less than 90% sensitivity and about 81% specificity, while in the test set the corresponding values were about 79% and 69%. In validation, the model predicted ophthalmopathy progression with over 60% sensitivity and around 72% specificity; more than ten predicted patients were CT-confirmed with GO in a median of around 6.5 months. Sample size was not statistically predetermined, and group allocation was not concealed from the investigators. Most of the expanded thyroid clonotypes with a frequency above 0.001 were also detected in blood, and it was suggested that the thyroid immune response may be reflected by blood repertoires.

For repertoire sequencing, the TCR beta CDR3 regions were amplified from RNA transcripts. The first round of RT-PCR was done with HTBI primers and the Qiagen OneStep RT-PCR kit, and was followed by a second round of multiplex PCR, then size selection and purification. The libraries underwent paired-end sequencing with 100 bp reads on an Illumina HiSeq2000. From the authors' description of their analysis: SOAPnuke was used for read processing, and reads with adapters, uncalled bases, a mean Phred below 15, or no exact constant-primer or identifier match were discarded. High-quality paired reads were merged with COPE v1.2.5. Unique nucleotide sequences were defined as clonotypes and aligned to IMGT TRB V, D and J references using MiTCR v1.1. Analysis was restricted to V-J combinations with a frequency above 0.0001, which covered roughly 99% of repertoires. For each V-J combination, a TCR clonal expansion and chaos score was defined as F50 clonal expansion divided by the chaos observed in the TCRdist matrix. Welch's t-statistics and random forest were used to reduce the features to 13 V-J combinations, which were then used as input to a naive Bayes classifier. The similarity between thyroid and blood repertoires was quantified using the Morisita-Horn index. Using fastp at Q25 and MiXCR, TCRdb reprocessed the public reads and kept productive beta chains. Entries are consolidated by CDR3 protein sequence, retaining the most common genes and DNA. V and J calls and clone size were set by TCRdb, not the authors. In this sample the table shows approximately 380,000 distinct CDR3 sequences, around a fifth of which occur a single time. The ten largest make up roughly 3% of the sample.

This clonotype was detected ten times or more. Its antigen target is currently unknown. There are no base qualities to consult, and no much larger clone falls within one base. Hyperthyroidism was considered stable if no progression to ophthalmopathy occurred within 18 months of follow-up. Hyperthyroidism patients were newly diagnosed, were aged 18 to 65 years, and had a disease duration under 2 months. Patients with other autoimmune diseases, uncontrolled infections, pregnancy or lactation were excluded from the study. Clinical symptoms, serum thyroxine, TRAb, thyroid ultrasound and orbital computed tomography formed the basis of the diagnosis. Ficoll-Paque density gradient centrifugation was used to isolate PBMCs from about 10 ml of fresh peripheral blood. Total RNA was extracted with Trizol reagent and quality-checked on an Agilent 2100 Bioanalyzer. Trimming takes 7 bases from V and 1 base from J, and the germline ends sit 11 bases apart. CDR1 and CDR2 are drawn from the germline V gene: MDHEN, SYDVKM. Inclusive of the bounding cysteine and phenylalanine, the CDR3 is 13 residues long. Kept here is only the CDR3 DNA, which spans 39 bases and is read in frame from base 1.

The chain was built from TRBV28 and TRBJ2-7; the D gene cannot be resolved reliably. The clonotype originates from a woman under 30 with stable Graves' hyperthyroidism. Donor details come from another sample of the same person, matched by shared clones. Sequencing used peripheral blood. CDR3 sequence: CASKEAQSYEQYF. The base sequence is TGTGCCAGCAAAGAGGCCCAATCCTACGAGCAGTACTTC.